The T cell receptor beta chain described here comes from a study of OX40 agonist ivuxolimab in advanced cancers. Study-level results: At 0.1 to 3.0 mg/kg and by week 6, CD4+ and CD8+ T cells in the blood had expanded clonally.

People who had autoimmune disease history or systemic immunosuppression were excluded. The germline gives CDR1 MDHEN, CDR2 SYDVKM. This CDR3 is built from 15 residues. V dropped 5 bases and J dropped 2; count of bases not matched to a gene: 8. The assay was immunoSEQ multiplex PCR, and TCRdb's table has in-frame clones only and misses some. The data show over 45,000 clones, with about 89% seen just once and roughly 31% held by the top ten. Notes on this clone: Its cognate antigen is unknown.

This receptor was taken from an adult with an advanced solid tumor such as melanoma, head and neck, liver or kidney cancer. The sequences come from CD4+ or CD8+ T cells sorted from blood, collected in a trial of the OX40 agonist ivuxolimab. The chain carries TRBV28 and TRBJ2-7, with TRBD2 identical over 8 bases. This chain's CDR3 is CASSPTGGAPYEQYF. Written as DNA, the CDR3 is TGTGCCAGCAGTCCGACGGGGGGGGCCCCCTACGAGCAGTACTTC.